This TCR beta chain came from a study of shared clonotypes between healthy human individuals (dated by TCRdb to 2020 to 2021). About the investigation overall: The cohort included a few men and a couple of women between 18 and 49 years of age. For each donor, CD4 naive and CD4 memory were each run on three plates, CD8 naive on two plates, and CD8 memory on one plate. To estimate repertoire size and how much clonotypes are shared between individuals, the study performed deep sequencing of blood TCR repertoires from a few healthy adults. To increase sequencing depth and limit assay-specific biases, different laboratories used diverse techniques to prepare libraries and sequence TCR repertoires. Leukapheresis yielded between about 0.94 and 8.9 billion PBMCs per donor. General conclusions and limits of the study: Only blood was sampled, and tissue TCR repertoires likely differ from those in blood. When a few donors were compared, the shared fraction of clonotypes was about 5.2% for naive CD4, about 4% for naive CD8, 2.3% for memory CD4, and approximately 0.4% for memory CD8. Pairwise subsampling led to the expectation that sequencing depth would affect the degree of clonotype sharing among donors. Naive subsets generally had larger estimated clonotype richness than memory subsets. Incomplete sequencing was indicated by rarefaction of sorted-subset datasets, despite the large sequencing depth. Higher generation probabilities were observed for clonotypes shared by all four sorted-subset donors than for non-shared clonotypes. The small number of donors limited the genetic and exposure-history diversity represented.

Using the deep immunoSEQ assay, multiplex PCR amplified TCR CDR3 regions from genomic DNA. For each cell subset, the extracted genomic DNA was distributed evenly across all wells of several immunoSEQ 96-well plates, and each plate served as one replicate. Each replicate PCR for sorted subsets received about 180 ng genomic DNA, equal to about 30,000 T cell genomes. The purified libraries were quantified using a Qubit 3.0 fluorometer, sized with a Bioanalyzer 2100, and then quantified again using the KAPA Library Quantification kit. Every immunoSEQ 96-well plate was sequenced on a separate single-read 150-cycle Illumina NextSeq 550 flow cell. The study's own analysis went as follows. Because the immunoSEQ output included only junctional sequences and no quality scores, the filtering could not be the same as the filtering used for full-length reads. To assign V/J genes and CDR3, sequences were annotated using PyIR, a Python wrapper for IgBLAST v1.9, with IMGT germline references. Reads with weak V/J assignments (E-value above 1e-6), missing CDR3, stop codons, out-of-frame junctions, or ambiguous translated residues were removed. V3J clonotypes were defined as sequences sharing an identical inferred V gene, J gene, and CDR3 amino acid sequence. Percentage overlap between repertoires was calculated by dividing the number of shared unique clonotypes by the size of the smaller repertoire. Richness of each repertoire was evaluated using RTK rarefaction, the Chao1 estimator, and Recon v2.1 estimates of unobserved clonotypes. Generation probabilities were computed with OLGA for all TCRbeta clonotypes obtained by the gDNA method from several donors. Entries here come from immuneACCESS through TCRdb and include only in-frame sequences with V and J called. Some clones fail to appear in such tables; in the studies checked, an unresolved V gene covers under half of the shortfall, and the cause of the remainder is unknown. That table gives V, J and clone size, and the DNA gave D and trimming. This sample has more than 2 million clones in its table, and 85% to 95% of those were observed once. 0.13% of the sample lies in the top ten.

Donors were healthy HIV-negative adults with no recently reported acute infections or vaccinations. Every donor was a Caucasian adult residing in Nashville, Tennessee, USA. CD4+ T cells were enriched by magnetic negative selection, after which naive cells were positively selected on CD45RA and the negative fraction was taken as the memory subset. Blood was obtained by leukapheresis, after which PBMCs were separated by Ficoll-Histopaque density gradient centrifugation and cryopreserved in liquid nitrogen vapor phase. Analytical flow cytometry was used to check the purity and quantity of every magnetically sorted T cell population. From each sorted fraction, genomic DNA was isolated and quantified by UV absorbance on a Nanodrop 2000c. As regards this clone: There is no known antigen for this receptor. Within one base of it there is no much larger clone, and no base qualities were kept.

Trimming takes 3 bases off V and 6 bases off J; junction bases not matched to a gene: 3. The germline V gene sets CDR1 to SGHVS and CDR2 to FNYEAQ. Spanning cysteine to phenylalanine, the CDR3 consists of 14 amino acids. The kept DNA is CDR3 alone, 42 bases in frame from the first base. The sequence was obtained from a man between 18 and 35 years old in good health. This chain joins TRBV7-6 to TRBJ2-1, with 9 bases matching TRBD1. Material: naive CD4+ T cells sorted from blood. This specimen's cell subset or site label, interpreted: CD45RA+ positively selected. DNA sequence: TGTGCCAGCAGCTTGGGGACAGGGCGCAATGAGCAGTTCTTC. The translation is CASSLGTGRNEQFF.